The 17 T cell receptor beta chains presented below share a single source sample, sequenced in a study of control samples from healthy donors and cancer patients. This table comes from immunoSEQ multiplex PCR, and its TCRdb copy is limited to in-frame clones, with some not included. Here the sample spans 80,000 or so clones, roughly nine tenths being singletons. Sequencing was done on a sample of blood. The source of these receptors is a man aged 45 to 65 in good health.

This clone was seen only once. V gene TRBV24-1 combines with J gene TRBJ2-3; D is perhaps TRBD1 (5 bases). The V and J ends lost 3 bases and 3 bases respectively, with 15 bases between them. The CDR3 is 16 residues long. The V gene's germline CDR1 is KGHDR and CDR2 SFDVKD. CDR3 sequence reads: CATSDRQMGGTDTQYF. The CDR3 DNA follows: TGTGCCACCAGTGATCGACAGATGGGTGGGACAGATACGCAGTATTTT.

The chain links TRBV29-1 to TRBJ2-1; possible D gene TRBD1, 7 bases. Between the trimmed V and J ends, which lost 7 bases and 3 bases, there was a span of 13 bases. Looked up from germline, CDR1 is SQVTM and CDR2 is ANQGSEA. The CDR3 has 13 amino acids. The CDR3 region is CSAQGGGYNEQFF. The CDR3, as DNA: TGCAGCGCCCAGGGGGGCGGCTACAATGAGCAGTTCTTC.

V usage is TRBV19 and J usage is TRBJ2-7; maybe TRBD2 (6 bases). The V end was cut by 3 bases, the J end by 5 bases, with 11 bases between. The CDR3 loop spans 13 amino acids. Germline V gives CDR1 LNHDA, CDR2 SQIVND (reference sequence). The CDR3 DNA sequence: TGTGCCAGTAGTATGCTAGCGAGGAACGAGCAGTACTTC. This gives the protein CASSMLARNEQYF. The full variable domain, its missing parts supplied by reference TRBV19 and TRBJ2-7, is DGGITQSPKYLFRKEGQNVTLSCEQNLNHDAMYWYRQDPGQGLRLIYYSQIVNDFQKGDIAEGYSVSREKKESFPLTVTSAQKNPTAFYLCASSMLARNEQYFGPGTRLTVT.

The chain links TRBV19 to TRBJ1-3, with D possibly TRBD1 on 6 matching bases. This CDR3 is 16 amino acids long. From germline, CDR1 is LNHDA and CDR2 SQIVND (reference sequence). Trimming shortened V by 2 bases and J by 2 bases, and 13 bases separated the two germline ends. In DNA, the CDR3 is TGTGCCAGTAGTATATCGGGGGCTTTAACTGGAAACACCATATATTTT. This translates into CASSISGALTGNTIYF.

The chain is built from TRBV30 and TRBJ1-1; the D gene is possibly TRBD1 (5 bases). In germline, CDR1 is GTSNPN, CDR2 SVGIG (reference sequence). The CDR3 sequence is 15 residues long. The V end was cut by 0 bases, the J end by 1 base, with 12 bases between. For the CDR3, the DNA is TGTGCCTGGAGTGTTTTGGGGCGGGGGAACACTGAAGCTTTCTTT. Its translation is CAWSVLGRGNTEAFF.

This rearrangement joins TRBV6-6 to TRBJ1-5; D may be TRBD1 (5 bases). Germline loops: CDR1 MNHNY, CDR2 SVGAGI (reference sequence). This CDR3 is 16 amino acids long. Trimming took off 5 bases at V and 3 bases at J, with 17 bases between the two ends. The CDR3 sequence is CASSKGGRVNNQPQHF. Here the CDR3 DNA reads TGTGCCAGCAGTAAGGGAGGCAGGGTAAACAATCAGCCCCAGCATTTT.

This clone was seen a single time. The rearrangement uses TRBV19 and TRBJ2-1, with 13 bases matching TRBD2. This CDR3 contains 16 residues. The junction had 7 bases not matched to a gene; V was cut back by 5 bases and J by 6 bases. CDR1 is LNHDA and CDR2 is SQIVND in the germline V gene (reference sequence). DNA for the CDR3: TGTGCCAGTAGTGTCCGACTAGCGGGAGGATCCAATGAGCAGTTCTTC. Residues: CASSVRLAGGSNEQFF.

The gene calls are TRBV7-9 and TRBJ1-1; tentatively, D is TRBD1 (6 bases). Trimming took off 1 base at V and 0 bases at J, with 15 bases between the two ends. Per the germline V gene, CDR1 is SEHNR and CDR2 is FQNEAQ (reference sequence). The CDR3 totals 17 residues. CDR3 region: CASSLGRQATLNTEAFF. The CDR3, as DNA: TGTGCCAGCAGCTTAGGGCGACAGGCTACCTTGAACACTGAAGCTTTCTTT.

This clone showed up just once. The chain has TRBV3-1 (or the pseudogene TRBV3-2) and TRBJ2-7; tentatively, D is TRBD1 (5 bases). The CDR3 has 14 amino acids. The V gene lost 3 bases and the J gene lost 6 bases, with 15 bases spanning the gap. Per the germline V gene, CDR1 is LGHDT and CDR2 is YNNKEL (reference sequence). The CDR3 protein is CASSHRAIPSEQYF. CDR3 bases: TGTGCCAGCAGCCACAGGGCAATCCCTTCCGAGCAGTACTTC.

V usage is TRBV9 and J usage is TRBJ1-5; TRBD1 matches at 9 bases. The CDR3 totals 15 residues. CDR1 SGDLS and CDR2 YYNGEE come from the germline V gene. V lost 5 bases, J lost 7 bases, and 10 bases stayed unmatched. The CDR3 protein is CASRRTGAKKQPQHF. The CDR3 coding sequence is TGTGCCAGCAGGCGGACAGGGGCAAAGAAGCAGCCCCAGCATTTT. The full variable domain, completed using reference TRBV9 and TRBJ1-5, is DSGVTQTPKHLITATGQRVTLRCSPRSGDLSVYWYQQSLDQGLQFLIQYYNGEERAKGNILERFSAQQFPDLHSELNLSSLELGDSALYFCASRRTGAKKQPQHFGDGTRLSIL.

The genes are TRBV5-1 and TRBJ2-2; D might be TRBD1 (7 bases). CDR3 length: 15 amino acids. With 2 bases removed from V and 4 bases from J, the gap between germline ends came to 12 bases. Germline CDR1 reads SGHRS; CDR2 reads YFSETQ. CDR3 bases: TGCGCCAGCAGCTTCGGAGGGGGCGGCACCGGGGAGCTGTTTTTT. Its protein product is CASSFGGGGTGELFF.

The chain has TRBV10-3 and TRBJ2-3; 7 nucleotides agree with TRBD2. Germline values: CDR1 ENHRY, CDR2 SYGVKD. V trimming: 7 bases; J trimming: 2 bases; junction bases outside the gene matches: 9. CDR3 length equals 15 residues. DNA of the CDR3: TGTGCCATCAAGTACAGCGGGGCTCTCACAGATACGCAGTATTTT. It translates to CAIKYSGALTDTQYF.

The chain joins TRBV24-1 to TRBJ1-1; D gene unclear. V dropped 7 bases and J dropped 1 base, with 9 bases sitting between them. In germline, CDR1 is KGHDR, CDR2 SFDVKD. This CDR3 has 13 amino acids. DNA for the CDR3: TGTGCCACCAGAGTCGGCCCGAACACTGAAGCTTTCTTT. Translation: CATRVGPNTEAFF.

The J gene is TRBJ1-1, the V gene TRBV12-3 or TRBV12-4; 8 bases are shared with TRBD1. Germline trimming cut 2 bases from V and 11 bases from J; bases unmatched to any gene: 7. This CDR3 contains 13 residues. The CDR3 coding sequence is TGTGCCAGCAGTTTATCCCAGACAGGGGAGGCTTTCTTT. Amino acids: CASSLSQTGEAFF.

The chain uses TRBV5-6 and TRBJ1-5; D is ambiguous. CDR3 length: 14 amino acids. V was clipped by 2 bases and J by 3 bases, with 9 bases between them. Germline-derived CDR1 and CDR2 are SGHDT and YYEEEE. CDR3 loop: CASSLFSDNQPQHF. In DNA form, the CDR3 reads TGTGCCAGCAGCTTATTCAGTGACAATCAGCCCCAGCATTTT.

This chain connects TRBV2 to TRBJ1-2; D is uncertain. Germline CDR1 SNHLY, CDR2 FYNNEI. The CDR3 runs to 15 residues. V dropped 3 bases and J dropped 4 bases, with 15 bases sitting between them. The CDR3 loop is CASSDGVRAGYGYTF. DNA of the CDR3: TGTGCCAGCAGTGATGGCGTCCGGGCCGGCTATGGCTACACCTTC. Variable domain in full (rest from reference TRBV2 and TRBJ1-2): EPEVTQTPSHQVTQMGQEVILRCVPISNHLYFYWYRQILGQKVEFLVSFYNNEISEKSEIFDDQFSVERPDGSNFTLKIRSTKLEDSAMYFCASSDGVRAGYGYTFGSGTRLTVV.

The V call is TRBV6-5, the J call TRBJ1-6, with D tentatively TRBD1 (6 bases). This CDR3 spans 14 amino acids. Germline V gene data show CDR1 as MNHEY and CDR2 as SVGAGI. Trimming removed 6 bases at V and 10 bases at J, with 16 bases between. This chain's CDR3 is CASRRGLGDSPLHF. The CDR3 coding sequence is TGTGCCAGCAGAAGGGGGTTGGGCGACTCACCCCTCCACTTT.